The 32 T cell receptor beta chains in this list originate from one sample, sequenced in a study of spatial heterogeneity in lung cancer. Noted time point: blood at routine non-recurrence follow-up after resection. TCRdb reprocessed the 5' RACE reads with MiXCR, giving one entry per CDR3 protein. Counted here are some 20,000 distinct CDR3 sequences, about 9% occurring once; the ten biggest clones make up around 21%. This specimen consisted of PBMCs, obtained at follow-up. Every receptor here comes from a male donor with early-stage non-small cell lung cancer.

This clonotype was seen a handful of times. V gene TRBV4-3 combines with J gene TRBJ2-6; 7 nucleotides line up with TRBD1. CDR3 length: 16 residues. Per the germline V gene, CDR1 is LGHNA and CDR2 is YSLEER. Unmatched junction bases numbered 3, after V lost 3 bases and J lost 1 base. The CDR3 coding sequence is TGCGCCAGCAGCCATAACAGGGGATCTGGGGCCAACGTCCTGACTTTC. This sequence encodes CASSHNRGSGANVLTF.

The CDR3 is CSVESGDFKNIQYF. CDR3 sequence (DNA): TGCAGCGTTGAATCTGGGGATTTCAAAAACATTCAGTACTTC. The J gene is TRBJ2-4, the V gene TRBV29-1, with D unclear. CDR1 is SQVTM, CDR2 ANQGSEA, per germline. The CDR3 covers 14 residues. The germline V and J ends were trimmed by 2 bases and 3 bases, with 11 bases remaining between them. The variable domain in full, with the rest retrieved from reference TRBV29-1 and TRBJ2-4, is SAVISQKPSRDICQRGTSLTIQCQVDSQVTMMFWYRQQPGQSLTLIATANQGSEATYESGFVIDKFPISRPNLTFSTLTVSNMSPEDSSIYLCSVESGDFKNIQYFGAGTRLSVL.

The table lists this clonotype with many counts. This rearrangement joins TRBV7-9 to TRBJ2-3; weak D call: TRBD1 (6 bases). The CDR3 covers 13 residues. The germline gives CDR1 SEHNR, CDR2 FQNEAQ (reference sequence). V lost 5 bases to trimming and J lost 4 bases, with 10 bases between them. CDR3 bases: TGTGCCAGCAGCCCCAGGGGTCCAGATACGCAGTATTTT. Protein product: CASSPRGPDTQYF.

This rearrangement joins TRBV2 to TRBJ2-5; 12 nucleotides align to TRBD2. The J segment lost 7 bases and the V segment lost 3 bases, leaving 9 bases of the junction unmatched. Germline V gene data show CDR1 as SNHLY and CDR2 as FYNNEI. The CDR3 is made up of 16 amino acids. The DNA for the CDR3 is TGTGCCAGCAGTGAGACTAGCGGGGGCTTGATTGGGACCCAGTACTTC. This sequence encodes CASSETSGGLIGTQYF.

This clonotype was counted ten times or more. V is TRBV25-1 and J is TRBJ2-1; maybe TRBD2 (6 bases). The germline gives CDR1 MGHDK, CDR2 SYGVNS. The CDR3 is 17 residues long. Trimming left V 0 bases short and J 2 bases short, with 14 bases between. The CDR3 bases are TGTGCCAGCAGTGAATATTGGCGGGGAGAAACCTACAATGAGCAGTTCTTC. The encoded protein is CASSEYWRGETYNEQFF.

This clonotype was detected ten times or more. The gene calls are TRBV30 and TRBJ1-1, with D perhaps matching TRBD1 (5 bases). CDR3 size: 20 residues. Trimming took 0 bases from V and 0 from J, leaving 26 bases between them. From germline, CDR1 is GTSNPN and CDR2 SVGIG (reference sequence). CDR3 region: CAWSVWGTPGSVLMNTEAFF. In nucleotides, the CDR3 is TGTGCCTGGAGTGTATGGGGGACGCCAGGGTCGGTGCTCATGAACACTGAAGCTTTCTTT.

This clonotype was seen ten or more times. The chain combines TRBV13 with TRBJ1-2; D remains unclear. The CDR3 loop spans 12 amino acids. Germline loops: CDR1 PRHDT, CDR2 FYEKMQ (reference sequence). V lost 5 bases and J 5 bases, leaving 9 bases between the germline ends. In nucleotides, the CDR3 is TGTGCCAGCAGCGCGGAGGGATATGGCTACACCTTC. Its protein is CASSAEGYGYTF.

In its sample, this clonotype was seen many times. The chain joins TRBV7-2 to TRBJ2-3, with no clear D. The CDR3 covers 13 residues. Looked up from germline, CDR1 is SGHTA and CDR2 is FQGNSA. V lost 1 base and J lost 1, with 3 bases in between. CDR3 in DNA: TGTGCCAGCAGCTTAGATCGCACAGATACGCAGTATTTT. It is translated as CASSLDRTDTQYF.

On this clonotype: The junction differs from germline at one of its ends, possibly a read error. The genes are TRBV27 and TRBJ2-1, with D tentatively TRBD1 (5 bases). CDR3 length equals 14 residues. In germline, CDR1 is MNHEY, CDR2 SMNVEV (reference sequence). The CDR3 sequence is CASTPFFQGNERFF. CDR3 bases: TGTGCCAGCACCCCTTTTTTCCAGGGAAATGAGCGGTTCTTC.

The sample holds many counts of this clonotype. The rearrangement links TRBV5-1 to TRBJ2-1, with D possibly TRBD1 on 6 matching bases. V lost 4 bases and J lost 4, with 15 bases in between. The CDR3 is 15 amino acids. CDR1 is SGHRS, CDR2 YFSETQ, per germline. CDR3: CASSLPGHPYNEQFF. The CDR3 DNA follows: TGCGCCAGCAGCCTTCCGGGACACCCATACAATGAGCAGTTCTTC.

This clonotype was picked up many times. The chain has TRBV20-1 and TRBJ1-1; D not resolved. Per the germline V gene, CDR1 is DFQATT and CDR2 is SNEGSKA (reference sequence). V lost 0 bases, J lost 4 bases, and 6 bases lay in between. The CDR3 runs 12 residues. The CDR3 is CSAREGGTEAFF. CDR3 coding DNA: TGCAGTGCTAGAGAGGGAGGCACTGAAGCTTTCTTT.

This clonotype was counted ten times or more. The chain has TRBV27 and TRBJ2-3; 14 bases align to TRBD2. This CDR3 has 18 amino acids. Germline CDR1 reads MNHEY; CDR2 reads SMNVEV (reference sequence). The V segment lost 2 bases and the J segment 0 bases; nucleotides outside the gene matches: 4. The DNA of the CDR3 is TGTGCCAGCAGTTTAAGGACTAGCGGGAGGCCAAGCACAGATACGCAGTATTTT. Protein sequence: CASSLRTSGRPSTDTQYF.

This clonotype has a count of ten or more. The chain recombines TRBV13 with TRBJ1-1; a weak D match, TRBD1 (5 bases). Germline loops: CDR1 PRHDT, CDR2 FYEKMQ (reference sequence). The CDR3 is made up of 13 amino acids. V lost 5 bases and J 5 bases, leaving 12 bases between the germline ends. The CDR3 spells CASSPAWGTEAFF. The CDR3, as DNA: TGTGCCAGCAGCCCTGCGTGGGGGACTGAAGCTTTCTTT. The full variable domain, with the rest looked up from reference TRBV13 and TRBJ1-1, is AAGVIQSPRHLIKEKRETATLKCYPIPRHDTVYWYQQGPGQDPQFLISFYEKMQSDKGSIPDRFSAQQFSDYHSELNMSSLELGDSALYFCASSPAWGTEAFFGQGTRLTVV.

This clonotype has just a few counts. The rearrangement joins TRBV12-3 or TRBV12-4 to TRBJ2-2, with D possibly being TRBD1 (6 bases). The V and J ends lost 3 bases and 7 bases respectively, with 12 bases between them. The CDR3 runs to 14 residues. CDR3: CASSFQGFSGELFF. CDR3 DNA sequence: TGTGCCAGCAGTTTTCAGGGGTTCAGCGGGGAGCTGTTTTTT.

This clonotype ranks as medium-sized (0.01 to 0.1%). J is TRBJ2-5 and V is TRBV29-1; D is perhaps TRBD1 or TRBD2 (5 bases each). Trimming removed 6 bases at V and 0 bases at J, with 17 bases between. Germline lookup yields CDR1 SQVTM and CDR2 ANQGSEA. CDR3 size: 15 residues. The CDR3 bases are TGCAGCGTCACCCCGGGACCCTTGTACCAAGAGACCCAGTACTTC. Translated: CSVTPGPLYQETQYF.

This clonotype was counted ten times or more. CDR3 region: CASNLETGSGTGELFF. In DNA form, the CDR3 reads TGTGCCAGCAACCTAGAGACAGGGTCGGGGACCGGGGAGCTGTTTTTT. V usage is TRBV5-6 and J usage is TRBJ2-2; 7 nucleotides agree with TRBD1. The length of the CDR3 is 16 residues. With V trimmed by 6 bases and J by 5 bases, 13 bases remained unmatched. From germline, CDR1 is SGHDT and CDR2 YYEEEE.

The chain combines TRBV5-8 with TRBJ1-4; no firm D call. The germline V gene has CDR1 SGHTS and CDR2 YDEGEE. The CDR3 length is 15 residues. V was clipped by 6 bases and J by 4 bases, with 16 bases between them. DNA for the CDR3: TGTGCCAGCACCTCCGGGTATGAGTATAATGAAAAACTGTTTTTT. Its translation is CASTSGYEYNEKLFF.

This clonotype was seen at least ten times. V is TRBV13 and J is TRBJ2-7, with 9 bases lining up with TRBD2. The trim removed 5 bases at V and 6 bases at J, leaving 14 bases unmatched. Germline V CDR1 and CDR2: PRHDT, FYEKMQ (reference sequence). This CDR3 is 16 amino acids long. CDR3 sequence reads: CASSHDWAGGPGEQYF. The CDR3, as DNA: TGTGCCAGCAGCCACGACTGGGCGGGAGGGCCTGGCGAGCAGTACTTC.

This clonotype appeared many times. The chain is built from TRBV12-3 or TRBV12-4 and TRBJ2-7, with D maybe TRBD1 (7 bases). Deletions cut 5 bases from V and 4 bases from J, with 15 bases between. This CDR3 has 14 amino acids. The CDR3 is CASSPSQGRYEQYF. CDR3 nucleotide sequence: TGTGCCAGCAGTCCCTCACAGGGGAGGTACGAGCAGTACTTC.

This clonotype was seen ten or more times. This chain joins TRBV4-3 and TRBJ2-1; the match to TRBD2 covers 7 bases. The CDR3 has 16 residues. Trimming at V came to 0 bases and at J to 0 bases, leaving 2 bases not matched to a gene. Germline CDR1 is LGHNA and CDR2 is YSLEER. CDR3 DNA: TGCGCCAGCAGCCAAGACGGCGGGGGCTCCTACAATGAGCAGTTCTTC. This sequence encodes CASSQDGGGSYNEQFF.

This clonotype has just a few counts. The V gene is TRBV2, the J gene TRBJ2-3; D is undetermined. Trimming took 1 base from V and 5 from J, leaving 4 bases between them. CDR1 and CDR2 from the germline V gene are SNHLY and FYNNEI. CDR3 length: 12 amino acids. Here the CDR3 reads CASSEGGDTQYF. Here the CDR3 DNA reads TGTGCCAGCAGTGAAGGGGGAGATACGCAGTATTTT. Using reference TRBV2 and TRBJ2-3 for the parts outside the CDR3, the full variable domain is EPEVTQTPSHQVTQMGQEVILRCVPISNHLYFYWYRQILGQKVEFLVSFYNNEISEKSEIFDDQFSVERPDGSNFTLKIRSTKLEDSAMYFCASSEGGDTQYFGPGTRLTVL.

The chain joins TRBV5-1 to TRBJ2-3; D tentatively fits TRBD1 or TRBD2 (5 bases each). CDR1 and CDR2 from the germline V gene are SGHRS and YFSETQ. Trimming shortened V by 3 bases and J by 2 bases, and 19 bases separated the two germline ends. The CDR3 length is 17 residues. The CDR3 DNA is TGCGCCAGCAGCTGGGGACGGAGGATTCGGACCACAGATACGCAGTATTTT. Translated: CASSWGRRIRTTDTQYF.

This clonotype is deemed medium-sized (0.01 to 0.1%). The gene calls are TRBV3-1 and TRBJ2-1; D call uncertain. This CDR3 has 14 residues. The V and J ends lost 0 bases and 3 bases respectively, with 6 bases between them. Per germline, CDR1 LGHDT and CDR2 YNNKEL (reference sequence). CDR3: CASSQEAGYNEQFF. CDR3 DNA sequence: TGTGCCAGCAGCCAAGAGGCAGGCTACAATGAGCAGTTCTTC.

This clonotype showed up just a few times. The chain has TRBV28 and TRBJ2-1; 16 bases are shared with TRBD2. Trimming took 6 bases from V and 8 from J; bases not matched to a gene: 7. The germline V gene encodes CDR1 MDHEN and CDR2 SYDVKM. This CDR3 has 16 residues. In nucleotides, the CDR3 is TGTGCCAGCAGATCACCGGGACTAGCGGGAGGGCATGAGCAGTTCTTC. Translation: CASRSPGLAGGHEQFF. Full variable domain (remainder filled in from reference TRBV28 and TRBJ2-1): DVKVTQSSRYLVKRTGEKVFLECVQDMDHENMFWYRQDPGLGLRLIYFSYDVKMKEKGDIPEGYSVSREKKERFSLILESASTNQTSMYLCASRSPGLAGGHEQFFGPGTRLTVL.

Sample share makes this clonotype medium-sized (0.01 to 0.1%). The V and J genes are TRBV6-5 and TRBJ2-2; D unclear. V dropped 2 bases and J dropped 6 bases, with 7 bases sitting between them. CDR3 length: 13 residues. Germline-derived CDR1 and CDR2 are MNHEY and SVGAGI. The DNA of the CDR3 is TGTGCCAGCAGTTACGTTCTGTCCGGGGAGCTGTTTTTT. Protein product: CASSYVLSGELFF.

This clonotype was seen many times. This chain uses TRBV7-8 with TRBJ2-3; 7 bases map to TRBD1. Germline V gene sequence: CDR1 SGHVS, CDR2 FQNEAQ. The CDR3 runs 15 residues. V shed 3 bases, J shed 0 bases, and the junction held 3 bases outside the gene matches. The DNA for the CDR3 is TGTGCCAGCAGCTTGACAGGGCTAAGCACAGATACGCAGTATTTT. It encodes CASSLTGLSTDTQYF.

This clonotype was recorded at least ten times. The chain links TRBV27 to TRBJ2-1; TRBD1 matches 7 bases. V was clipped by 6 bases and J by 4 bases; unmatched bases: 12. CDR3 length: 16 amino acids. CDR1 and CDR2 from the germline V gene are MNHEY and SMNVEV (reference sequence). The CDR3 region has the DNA TGTGCCAGCAGCTCCTACAGGGGTTATTCATACAATGAGCAGTTCTTC. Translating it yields CASSSYRGYSYNEQFF.

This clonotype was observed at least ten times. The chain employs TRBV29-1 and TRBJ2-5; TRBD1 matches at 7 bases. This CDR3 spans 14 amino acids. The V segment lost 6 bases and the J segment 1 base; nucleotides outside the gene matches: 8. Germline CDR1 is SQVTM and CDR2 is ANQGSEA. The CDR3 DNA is TGCAGCGTGGGAAAGGGACAGAGCCAAGAGACCCAGTACTTC. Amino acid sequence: CSVGKGQSQETQYF.

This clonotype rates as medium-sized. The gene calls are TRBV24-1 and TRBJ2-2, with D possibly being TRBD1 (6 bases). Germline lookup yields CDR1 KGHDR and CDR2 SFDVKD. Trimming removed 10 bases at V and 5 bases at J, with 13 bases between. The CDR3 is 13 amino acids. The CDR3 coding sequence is TGTGCCACACGGGACACTAAAACCGGGGAGCTGTTTTTT. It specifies CATRDTKTGELFF.

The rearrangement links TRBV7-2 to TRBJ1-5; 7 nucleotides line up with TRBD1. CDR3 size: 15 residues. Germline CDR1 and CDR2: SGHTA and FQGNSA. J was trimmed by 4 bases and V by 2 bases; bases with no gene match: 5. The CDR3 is CASSLWDSENQPQHF. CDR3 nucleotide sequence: TGTGCCAGCAGCTTATGGGACAGCGAAAATCAGCCCCAGCATTTT.

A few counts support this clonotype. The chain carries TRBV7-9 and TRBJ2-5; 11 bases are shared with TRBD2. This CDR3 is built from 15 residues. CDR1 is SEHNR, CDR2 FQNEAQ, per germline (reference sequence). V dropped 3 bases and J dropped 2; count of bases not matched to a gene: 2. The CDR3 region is CASSLTSGVQETQYF. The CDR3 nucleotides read TGTGCCAGCAGCTTGACTAGCGGGGTACAAGAGACCCAGTACTTC.

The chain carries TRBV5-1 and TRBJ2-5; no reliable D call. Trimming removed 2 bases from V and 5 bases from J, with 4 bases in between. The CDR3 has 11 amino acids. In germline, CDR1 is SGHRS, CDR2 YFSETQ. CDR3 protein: CASSLRETQYF. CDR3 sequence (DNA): TGCGCCAGCAGCTTAAGGGAGACCCAGTACTTC.